The 10 T cell receptor beta chains given below trace back to one sample, sequenced in a study of cytomegalovirus exposure and HLA in healthy donors. The PCR made use of 60 Vbeta and 13 Jbeta primers. Only in-frame clones appear in the TCRdb table, and some are missing; sequencing was by immunoSEQ multiplex PCR. The sample has some 120,000 clones; 70% to 85% are singletons. Sequencing was performed on PBMCs. Receptors were obtained from a man aged 18 to 30 in good health and CMV-seronegative.

The genes are TRBV19 and TRBJ1-2, with 7 bases identical to TRBD1. The CDR3 runs to 13 residues. CDR1 LNHDA and CDR2 SQIVND come from the germline V gene (reference sequence). V was pared by 4 bases and J by 6 bases, with 5 bases of the junction left unmatched. In DNA form, the CDR3 reads TGTGCCAGTAGTACAACAGGGGTTCATGGCTACACCTTC. As protein: CASSTTGVHGYTF.

The chain has TRBV19 and TRBJ2-1; 12 bases agree with TRBD2. The J segment lost 0 bases and the V segment lost 7 bases, leaving 7 bases of the junction unmatched. This CDR3 has 17 residues. Germline V gene sequence: CDR1 LNHDA, CDR2 SQIVND (reference sequence). The CDR3 DNA reads TGTGCCAGTAACCCGGGACTAGCGGGCAGCTCCTACAATGAGCAGTTCTTC. This gives the protein CASNPGLAGSSYNEQFF.

The chain is built from TRBV10-3 and TRBJ1-1; a weak D match, TRBD1 (6 bases). The germline CDR1 and CDR2 sequences are ENHRY and SYGVKD. The ends were cut back, 3 bases at V and 4 bases at J, with 12 bases in the middle. The CDR3 sequence is 14 residues long. The DNA for the CDR3 is TGTGCCATCAGTGATAAAGGGGGTCCCACTGAAGCTTTCTTT. Its translation is CAISDKGGPTEAFF.

CDR3 amino acids: CASSDSRGVGPDTQYF. CDR3 DNA: TGTGCCAGCAGCGATTCCCGGGGGGTCGGACCAGATACGCAGTATTTT. The chain has TRBV9 and TRBJ2-3; 7 bases align to TRBD2. V dropped 3 bases and J dropped 4; count of bases not matched to a gene: 11. The CDR3 contains 16 residues. Germline loops: CDR1 SGDLS, CDR2 YYNGEE.

The chain links TRBV6-1 to TRBJ2-7, with 7 positions matching TRBD1. This CDR3 is 14 amino acids long. Germline values: CDR1 MNHNS, CDR2 SASEGT. The V gene end was trimmed by 8 bases and the J gene end by 2 bases; junction bases not matched to a gene: 9. CDR3 DNA: TGTGCCAGCTTTCCGGGACAGACACCCTACGAGCAGTACTTC. The encoded protein is CASFPGQTPYEQYF.

The V gene is TRBV12-5, the J gene TRBJ2-6, with 7 bases lining up with TRBD1. The J segment lost 3 bases and the V segment lost 6 bases, leaving 5 bases of the junction unmatched. Germline CDR1 is LGHNT and CDR2 is FRNRAP. There are 15 residues in the CDR3. The CDR3 region is CASGLGGSGANVLTF. CDR3 coding DNA: TGTGCTAGTGGCCTAGGGGGCAGTGGGGCCAACGTCCTGACTTTC.

CDR3 residues: CASSFSDRSYEQYF. CDR3 nucleotides: TGTGCCAGCAGCTTTTCTGACAGGTCCTACGAGCAGTACTTC. The gene calls are TRBV11-2 and TRBJ2-7; D possibly corresponds to TRBD1 (6 bases). Germline V CDR1 and CDR2: SGHAT, FQNNGV. CDR3 length: 14 residues. V lost 3 bases and J lost 1, with 10 bases in between.

CDR3 DNA: TGTGCCAGCAGCCTGCAGGGTAGACCCTCGCCCTTTCCCTATGGCTACACCTTC. As protein: CASSLQGRPSPFPYGYTF. This chain connects TRBV11-2 to TRBJ1-2; D is perhaps TRBD1 (5 bases). Trimming removed 5 bases at V and 4 bases at J, with 26 bases between. The CDR3 runs 18 residues. Germline V gives CDR1 SGHAT, CDR2 FQNNGV.

V gene TRBV5-6 combines with J gene TRBJ1-2; 9 nucleotides agree with TRBD1. V shed 4 bases, J shed 5 bases, and the junction held 12 bases outside the gene matches. This CDR3 contains 16 residues. Germline loops: CDR1 SGHDT, CDR2 YYEEEE. The CDR3 here is CASSQGRRTGEYGYTF. CDR3 DNA sequence: TGTGCCAGCAGCCAGGGTAGGAGGACAGGGGAATATGGCTACACCTTC.

CDR3 nucleotide sequence: TGTGCCAGCAGCCAAGAAGGTCCGGGGAAAAGGATAAAAGAGCAGTACTTC. Encoded protein: CASSQEGPGKRIKEQYF. The V call is TRBV14, the J call TRBJ2-7; D is possibly TRBD2 (5 bases). Between the trimmed V and J ends, which lost 0 bases and 7 bases, there was a span of 22 bases. The V gene's germline CDR1 is SGHDN and CDR2 FVKESK. CDR3 size: 17 residues.